A selection of T cell receptor beta chains follows, all from one sample in a study of blood T cells in healthy people across ages. MiXCR, run by TCRdb on the 5' RACE reads, gives a single entry per CDR3 protein. This sample has over 1,300,000 distinct CDR3 sequences; almost 60% occur once, and the top ten carry about 6.7%. The source material was blood. Receptor source: a man aged 18 to 30 in good health. The CDR3 runs from the conserved cysteine through the conserved F or W. D genes are given only for firm matches. Some rows have no size entry. The others give once, few or many, or a class for an expanded clone.

V,size,J,D,CDR3,DNA
TRBV27,few,TRBJ2-1,TRBD2,CASSLFGGGYNEQFF,TGTGCCAGCAGTTTATTCGGCGGGGGGTACAATGAGCAGTTCTTC
TRBV7-2,-,TRBJ2-7,TRBD2,CASSHSGGALRYEQYF,TGTGCCAGCAGCCATAGCGGGGGGGCTCTCCGTTACGAGCAGTACTTC
TRBV3-1,-,TRBJ2-7,TRBD2,CASSLTSTSYEQYF,TGTGCCAGCAGCCTGACTAGCACCTCCTACGAGCAGTACTTC
TRBV5-1,-,TRBJ1-1,-,CASSFKPLGETEAFF,TGCGCCAGCAGTTTCAAGCCCCTTGGAGAGACTGAAGCTTTCTTT
TRBV20-1,-,TRBJ2-5,TRBD2,CRVQRGYSQETQYF,TGCAGAGTACAGCGGGGGTACTCTCAAGAGACCCAGTACTTC
TRBV20-1,-,TRBJ1-1,TRBD1,CSAGRQGAGAEAFF,TGCAGTGCTGGCCGACAGGGGGCGGGGGCTGAAGCTTTCTTT
TRBV11-2,-,TRBJ2-7,TRBD2,CASSYTSGSGYEQYF,TGTGCCAGCAGCTACACTAGCGGGAGTGGTTACGAGCAGTACTTC
TRBV6-5,-,TRBJ2-1,-,CACSAGTPAWKFF,TGTGCCTGCAGTGCCGGGACGCCTGCATGGAAGTTCTTC
TRBV5-5,-,TRBJ2-7,TRBD1,CASSLAVDRVKPRKQYF,TGTGCCAGCAGCTTGGCCGTAGACAGGGTTAAACCCCGTAAGCAGTACTTC
TRBV29-1,-,TRBJ2-1,-,CSVEGTSSHNEQFF,TGCAGCGTTGAGGGTACCAGCTCCCACAATGAGCAGTTCTTC
TRBV6-2/TRBV6-3,once,TRBJ1-5,-,CASSYLQANLGRGNQPQHF,TGTGCCAGCAGTTACTTACAGGCAAACCTCGGCAGGGGTAATCAGCCCCAGCATTTT
TRBV4-1,-,TRBJ2-3,TRBD2,CASSQDNGREAGWGTDTQYF,TGCGCCAGCAGCCAAGATAACGGACGTGAAGCGGGGTGGGGCACAGATACGCAGTATTTT
TRBV6-6,-,TRBJ1-5,-,CASSIRTEIQPQHF,TGTGCCAGCAGTATTCGGACAGAGATACAGCCCCAGCATTTT
TRBV29-1,-,TRBJ2-7,TRBD1,CSVEDQGAYEQYF,TGCAGCGTTGAAGATCAGGGGGCCTACGAGCAGTACTTC
TRBV7-9,-,TRBJ2-6,-,CASSFGGQGSGANVLTF,TGTGCCAGCAGCTTCGGGGGGCAAGGATCTGGGGCCAACGTCCTGACTTTC
TRBV7-2,-,TRBJ2-4,-,CASSLRSGIQYF,TGTGCCAGCAGCTTAAGAAGTGGCATTCAGTACTTC
TRBV3-1,-,TRBJ2-5,TRBD2,CASSHSSGGQETQYF,TGTGCCAGCAGCCACTCGTCGGGGGGGCAAGAGACCCAGTACTTC
TRBV4-2,-,TRBJ2-5,-,CASSRFGAETQYF,TGTGCCAGCAGCCGCTTCGGGGCGGAGACCCAGTACTTC
TRBV20-1,-,TRBJ2-7,-,CSARVLSYEQYF,TGCAGTGCTCGGGTCCTCTCCTACGAGCAGTACTTC
TRBV20-1,-,TRBJ2-3,-,CSARGSNDRSTDTQYF,TGCAGTGCTAGAGGGAGTAATGACAGGAGCACAGATACGCAGTATTTT
TRBV6-5,-,TRBJ2-3,-,CASSYSTSLRITDTQYF,TGTGCCAGCAGTTACTCGACTTCGCTGAGAATCACAGATACGCAGTATTTT
TRBV20-1,-,TRBJ2-4,TRBD2,CSARVPLAGGPDKNIQYF,TGCAGTGCTAGAGTCCCCCTAGCGGGAGGGCCTGACAAAAACATTCAGTACTTC
TRBV7-2,few,TRBJ1-6,TRBD1,CASTTPGQGAYNSPLHF,TGTGCCAGCACCACCCCGGGACAGGGGGCGTATAATTCACCCCTCCACTTT
TRBV5-5,-,TRBJ1-4,-,CASSLTGTQVRTEKLFF,TGTGCCAGCAGCCTGACTGGGACTCAGGTCCGAACTGAAAAACTGTTTTTT
TRBV5-5,few,TRBJ2-5,TRBD1,CASSPSTGRETQYF,TGTGCCAGCAGCCCGTCGACAGGGCGGGAGACCCAGTACTTC
TRBV20-1,-,TRBJ1-2,-,CSAGVGYGYTF,TGCAGTGCAGGGGTGGGCTATGGCTACACCTTC
TRBV6-1,-,TRBJ2-5,TRBD2,CASIPGGGQETQYF,TGTGCCAGCATCCCCGGGGGAGGGCAAGAGACCCAGTACTTC
TRBV4-3,-,TRBJ1-4,-,CASSPTTDTSNEKLFF,TGCGCCAGCAGCCCGACCACGGACACCTCTAATGAAAAACTGTTTTTT
TRBV5-5,-,TRBJ2-1,TRBD2,CASSHPGLARYNEQFF,TGCGCCAGCAGCCACCCGGGACTAGCTCGATACAATGAGCAGTTCTTC
TRBV29-1,-,TRBJ1-5,-,CSVASGGKQPQHF,TGCAGCGTAGCCAGTGGGGGCAAGCAGCCCCAGCATTTT
TRBV27,-,TRBJ1-2,-,CASSLTTGADYGYTF,TGTGCCAGCAGTTTGACTACAGGAGCCGACTATGGCTACACCTTC
TRBV7-9,-,TRBJ2-3,TRBD2,CASSLVSSGATDTQYF,TGTGCCAGCAGCTTAGTGTCTAGCGGGGCCACGGATACGCAGTATTTT
TRBV4-1,-,TRBJ2-7,-,CASSQARRADNYEQYF,TGCGCCAGCAGCCAAGCGCGACGAGCGGATAACTACGAGCAGTACTTC
TRBV7-9,few,TRBJ1-1,-,CASSFGSMGEAFF,TGTGCCAGCAGCTTCGGTTCGATGGGTGAAGCTTTCTTT
TRBV30,-,TRBJ1-1,-,CAWSVGGKGTEAFF,TGTGCCTGGAGTGTCGGGGGGAAGGGTACTGAAGCTTTCTTT
TRBV4-3,-,TRBJ1-2,-,CASSHLRQPAYYGYTF,TGCGCCAGCAGCCACCTAAGGCAACCCGCCTACTATGGCTACACCTTC
TRBV20-1,-,TRBJ1-4,-,CSAQRRKDEKLFF,TGCAGTGCTCAGAGGAGGAAGGATGAAAAACTGTTTTTT
TRBV11-2,-,TRBJ2-3,-,CASSPVLGASTDTQYF,TGTGCCAGCAGCCCCGTTTTGGGGGCTAGCACAGATACGCAGTATTTT
TRBV28,-,TRBJ1-5,-,CASTRTLNQPQHF,TGTGCCAGCACCCGGACACTGAATCAGCCCCAGCATTTT
TRBV12-3/TRBV12-4,once,TRBJ2-5,-,CASSLGIGVGETQYF,TGTGCCAGCAGTTTAGGTATAGGGGTTGGAGAGACCCAGTACTTC
TRBV12-3/TRBV12-4,-,TRBJ2-5,-,CASRTRTDQETQYF,TGTGCCAGCAGAACGCGGACAGACCAAGAGACCCAGTACTTC
TRBV21-1,-,TRBJ2-7,-,CASSKGQGSKQYF,TGTGCCAGCAGCAAGGGACAGGGGAGCAAGCAGTACTTC
TRBV27,few,TRBJ2-7,-,CASSLNLQGYEQYF,TGTGCCAGCAGTCTTAATCTACAGGGATACGAGCAGTACTTC
TRBV20-1,-,TRBJ2-7,-,CSARDLAWNYEQYF,TGCAGTGCTAGAGATCTGGCCTGGAACTACGAGCAGTACTTC
TRBV20-1,once,TRBJ1-2,-,CSAREGEGYGYTF,TGCAGTGCTAGGGAGGGGGAGGGATATGGCTACACCTTC
TRBV7-6,-,TRBJ2-5,-,CASSGDGARTQYF,TGTGCCAGCAGCGGGGACGGAGCGAGGACCCAGTACTTC
TRBV6-1,-,TRBJ1-1,-,CASSRRTEAFF,TGTGCCAGCAGCCGTCGGACTGAAGCTTTCTTT
TRBV25-1,few,TRBJ2-6,-,CASTWPRGSSGANVLTF,TGTGCCAGCACCTGGCCCAGGGGATCCTCTGGGGCCAACGTCCTGACTTTC
TRBV7-9,-,TRBJ2-7,-,CAGGGSPIEQYF,TGTGCCGGCGGGGGCTCTCCTATAGAGCAGTACTTC
TRBV7-9,-,TRBJ2-1,-,CASSPMRAEVEQFF,TGTGCCAGCAGCCCGATGCGAGCGGAGGTGGAGCAGTTCTTC
TRBV12-3/TRBV12-4,many,TRBJ1-1,-,CASSLGGGEAFF,TGTGCCAGCAGCTTGGGTGGAGGGGAAGCTTTCTTT
TRBV4-3,-,TRBJ2-5,TRBD2,CASSQEKDGGAAWTQYF,TGCGCCAGCAGCCAGGAAAAGGACGGGGGGGCTGCGTGGACCCAGTACTTC
TRBV12-3/TRBV12-4,-,TRBJ2-3,-,CASGGGGPDTQYF,TGTGCCAGCGGTGGGGGGGGGCCCGATACGCAGTATTTT
TRBV12-3/TRBV12-4,-,TRBJ2-7,-,CASGERSPYEQYF,TGTGCCAGCGGCGAACGGTCCCCCTACGAGCAGTACTTC
TRBV21-1,few,TRBJ2-7,-,CASTGLYEQYF,TGTGCCAGTACGGGACTCTACGAGCAGTACTTC
TRBV4-3,few,TRBJ2-7,-,CASSHSGLQNEQYF,TGCGCCAGCAGCCATTCAGGGCTCCAGAACGAGCAGTACTTC
TRBV11-1,-,TRBJ2-6,-,CASSFFQRSGATVLTF,TGTGCCAGCAGCTTCTTCCAGCGATCTGGGGCCACCGTCCTGACTTTC
TRBV6-1,-,TRBJ2-3,-,CADDPGGGTQYF,TGTGCGGACGACCCAGGAGGTGGGACGCAGTATTTT